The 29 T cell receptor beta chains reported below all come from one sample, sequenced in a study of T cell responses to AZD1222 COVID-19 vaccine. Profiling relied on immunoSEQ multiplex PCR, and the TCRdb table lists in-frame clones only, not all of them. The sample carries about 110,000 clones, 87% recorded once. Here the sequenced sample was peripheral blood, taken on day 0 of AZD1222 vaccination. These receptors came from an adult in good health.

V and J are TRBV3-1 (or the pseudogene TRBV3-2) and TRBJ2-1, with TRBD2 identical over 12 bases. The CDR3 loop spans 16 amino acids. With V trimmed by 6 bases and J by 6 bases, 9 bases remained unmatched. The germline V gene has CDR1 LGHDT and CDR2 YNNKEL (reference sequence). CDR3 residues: CASRDRLAGERNEQFF. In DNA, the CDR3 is TGTGCCAGCAGAGACCGACTAGCGGGAGAACGCAATGAGCAGTTCTTC.

For the CDR3, the DNA is TGTGCCAGCAGCGCGCAGATGGGACAGGGATGGAATGAGCAGTTCTTC. Protein sequence: CASSAQMGQGWNEQFF. This chain connects TRBV11-2 to TRBJ2-1, with 9 nucleotides matching TRBD1. Unmatched junction bases numbered 12, after V lost 5 bases and J lost 7 bases. Germline CDR1 SGHAT, CDR2 FQNNGV. The CDR3 is 16 residues long.

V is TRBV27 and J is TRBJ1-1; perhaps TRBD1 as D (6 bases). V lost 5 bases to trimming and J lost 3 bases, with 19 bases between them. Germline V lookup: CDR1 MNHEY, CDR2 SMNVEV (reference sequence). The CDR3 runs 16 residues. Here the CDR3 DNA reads TGTGCCAGCAGTCCTCAACAGACAGGAAAGGACACTGAAGCTTTCTTT. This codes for CASSPQQTGKDTEAFF.

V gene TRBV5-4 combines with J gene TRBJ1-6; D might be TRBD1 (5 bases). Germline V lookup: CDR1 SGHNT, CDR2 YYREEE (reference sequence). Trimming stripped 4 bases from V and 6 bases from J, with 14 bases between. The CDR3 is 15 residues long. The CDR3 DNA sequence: TGTGCCAGCAGCCTGGGACGGGCATTTAATTCACCCCTCCACTTT. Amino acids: CASSLGRAFNSPLHF.

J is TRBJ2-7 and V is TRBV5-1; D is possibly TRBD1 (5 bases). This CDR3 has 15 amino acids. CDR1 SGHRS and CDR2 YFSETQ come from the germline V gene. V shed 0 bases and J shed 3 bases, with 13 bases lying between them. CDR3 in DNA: TGCGCCAGCAGCTTGGGGACAAACCAAGACTACGAGCAGTACTTC. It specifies CASSLGTNQDYEQYF.

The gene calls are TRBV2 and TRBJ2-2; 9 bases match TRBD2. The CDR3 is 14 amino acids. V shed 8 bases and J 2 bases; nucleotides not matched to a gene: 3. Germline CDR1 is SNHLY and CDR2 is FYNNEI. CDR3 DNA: TGTGCCAGCCTTAGCGGGAGAAACACCGGGGAGCTGTTTTTT. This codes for CASLSGRNTGELFF.

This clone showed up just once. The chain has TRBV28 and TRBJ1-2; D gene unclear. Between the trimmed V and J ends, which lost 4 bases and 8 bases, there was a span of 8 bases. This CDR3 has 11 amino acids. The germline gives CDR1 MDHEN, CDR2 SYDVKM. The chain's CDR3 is CASSSRNGYTF. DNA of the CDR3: TGTGCCAGCAGTTCGAGGAACGGCTACACCTTC.

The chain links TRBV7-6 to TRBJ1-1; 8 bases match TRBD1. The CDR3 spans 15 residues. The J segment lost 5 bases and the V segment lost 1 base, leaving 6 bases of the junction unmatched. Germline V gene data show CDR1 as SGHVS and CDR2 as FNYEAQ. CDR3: CASSLGGRGLTEAFF. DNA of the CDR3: TGTGCCAGCAGCTTAGGGGGCAGGGGGCTTACTGAAGCTTTCTTT.

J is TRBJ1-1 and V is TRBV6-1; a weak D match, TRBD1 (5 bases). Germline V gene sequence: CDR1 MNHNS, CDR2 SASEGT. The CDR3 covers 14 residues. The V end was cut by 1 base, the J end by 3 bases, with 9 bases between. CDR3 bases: TGTGCCAGCAGTGAAGGCCGGGACGACACTGAAGCTTTCTTT. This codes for CASSEGRDDTEAFF.

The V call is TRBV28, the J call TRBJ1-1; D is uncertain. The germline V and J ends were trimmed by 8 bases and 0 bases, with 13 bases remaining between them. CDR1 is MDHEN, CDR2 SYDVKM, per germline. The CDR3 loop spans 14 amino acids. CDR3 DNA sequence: TGTGCCAGCCACCGCAGTCTGATGAACACTGAAGCTTTCTTT. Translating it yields CASHRSLMNTEAFF.

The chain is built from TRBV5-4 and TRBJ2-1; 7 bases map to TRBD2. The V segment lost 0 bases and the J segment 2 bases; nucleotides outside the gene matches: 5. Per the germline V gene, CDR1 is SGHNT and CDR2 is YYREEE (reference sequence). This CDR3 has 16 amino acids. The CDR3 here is CASSLASGITYNEQFF. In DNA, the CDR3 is TGTGCCAGCAGCTTGGCCAGCGGGATAACCTACAATGAGCAGTTCTTC.

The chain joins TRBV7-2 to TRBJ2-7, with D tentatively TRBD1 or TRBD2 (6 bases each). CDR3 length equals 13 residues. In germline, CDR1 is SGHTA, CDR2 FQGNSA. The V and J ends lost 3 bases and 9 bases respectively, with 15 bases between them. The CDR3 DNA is TGTGCCAGCAGCTTGGAGGGGGTCCTGGGGCAGTACTTC. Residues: CASSLEGVLGQYF.

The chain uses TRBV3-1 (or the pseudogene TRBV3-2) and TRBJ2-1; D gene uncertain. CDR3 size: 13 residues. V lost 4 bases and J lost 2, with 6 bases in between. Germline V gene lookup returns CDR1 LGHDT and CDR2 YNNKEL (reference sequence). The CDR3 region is CASSRFTYNEQFF. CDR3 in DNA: TGTGCCAGCAGCCGATTCACCTACAATGAGCAGTTCTTC.

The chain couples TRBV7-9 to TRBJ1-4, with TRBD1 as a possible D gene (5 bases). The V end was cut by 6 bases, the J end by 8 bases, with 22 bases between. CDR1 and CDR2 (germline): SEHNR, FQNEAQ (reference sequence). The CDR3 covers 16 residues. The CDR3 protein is CASSYPGASSGEKLFF. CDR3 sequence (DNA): TGTGCCAGCAGTTATCCCGGGGCTAGCTCGGGGGAAAAACTGTTTTTT.

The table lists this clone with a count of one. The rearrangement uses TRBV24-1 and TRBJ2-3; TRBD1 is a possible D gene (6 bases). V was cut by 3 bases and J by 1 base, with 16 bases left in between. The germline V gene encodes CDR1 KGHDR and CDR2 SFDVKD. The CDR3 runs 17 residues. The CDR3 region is CATSDAVGGWGTDTQYF. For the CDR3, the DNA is TGTGCCACCAGTGATGCAGTAGGGGGTTGGGGCACAGATACGCAGTATTTT.

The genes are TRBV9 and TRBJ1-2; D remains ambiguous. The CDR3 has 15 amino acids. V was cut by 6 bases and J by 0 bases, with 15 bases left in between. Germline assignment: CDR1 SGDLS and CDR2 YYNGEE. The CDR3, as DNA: TGTGCCAGCACCCCGAGGGATCTACCTAACTATGGCTACACCTTC. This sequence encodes CASTPRDLPNYGYTF.

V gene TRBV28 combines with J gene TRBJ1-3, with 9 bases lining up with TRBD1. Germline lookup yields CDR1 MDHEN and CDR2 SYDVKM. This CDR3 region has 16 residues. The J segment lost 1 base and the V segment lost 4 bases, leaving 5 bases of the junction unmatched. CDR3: CASSSTGGKSGNTIYF. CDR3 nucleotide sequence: TGTGCCAGCAGTTCCACAGGGGGCAAATCTGGAAACACCATATATTTT.

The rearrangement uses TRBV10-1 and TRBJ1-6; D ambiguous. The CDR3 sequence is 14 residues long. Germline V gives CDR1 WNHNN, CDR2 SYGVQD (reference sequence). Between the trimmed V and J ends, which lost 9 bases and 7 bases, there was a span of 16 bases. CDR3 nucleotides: TGCGCCAGGCATAATACTGCTCCGAATTCACCCCTCCACTTT. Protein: CARHNTAPNSPLHF.

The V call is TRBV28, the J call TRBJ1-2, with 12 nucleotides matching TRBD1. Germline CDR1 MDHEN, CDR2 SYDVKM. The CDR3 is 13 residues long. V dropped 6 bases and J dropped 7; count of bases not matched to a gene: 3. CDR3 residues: CASRGTGGGGYTF. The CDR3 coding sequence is TGTGCCAGCAGGGGGACAGGGGGCGGTGGCTACACCTTC.

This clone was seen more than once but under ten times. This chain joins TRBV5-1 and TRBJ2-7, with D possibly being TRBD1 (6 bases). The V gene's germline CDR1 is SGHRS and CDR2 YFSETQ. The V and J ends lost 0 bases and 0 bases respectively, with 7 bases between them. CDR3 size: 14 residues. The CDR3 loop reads CASSLVDSSYEQYF. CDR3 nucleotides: TGCGCCAGCAGCTTGGTGGACAGCTCCTACGAGCAGTACTTC.

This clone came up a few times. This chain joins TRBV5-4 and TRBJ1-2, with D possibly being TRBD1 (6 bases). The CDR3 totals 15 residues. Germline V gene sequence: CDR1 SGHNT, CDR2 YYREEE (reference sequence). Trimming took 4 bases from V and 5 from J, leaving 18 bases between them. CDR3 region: CASSTDLQGTYGYTF. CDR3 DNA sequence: TGTGCCAGCAGCACAGACCTTCAGGGGACATATGGCTACACCTTC.

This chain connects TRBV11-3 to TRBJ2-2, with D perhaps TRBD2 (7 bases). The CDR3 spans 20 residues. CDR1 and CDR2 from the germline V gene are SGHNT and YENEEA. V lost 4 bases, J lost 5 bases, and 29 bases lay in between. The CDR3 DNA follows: TGTGCCAGCAGCTCCGGCCCCCCAAAAGTGGGGGGGCGAGGTACCGGGGAGCTGTTTTTT. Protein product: CASSSGPPKVGGRGTGELFF.

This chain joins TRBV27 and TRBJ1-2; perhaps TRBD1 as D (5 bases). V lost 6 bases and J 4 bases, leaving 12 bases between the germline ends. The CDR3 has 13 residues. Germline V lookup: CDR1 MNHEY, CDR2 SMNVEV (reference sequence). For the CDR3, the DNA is TGTGCCAGCAGGAGGGGAATGGGCTATGGCTACACCTTC. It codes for CASRRGMGYGYTF.

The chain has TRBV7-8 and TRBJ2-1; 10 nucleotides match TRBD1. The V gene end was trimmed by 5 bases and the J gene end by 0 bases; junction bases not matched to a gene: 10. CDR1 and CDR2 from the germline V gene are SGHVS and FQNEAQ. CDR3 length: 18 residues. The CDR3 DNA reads TGTGCCAGCAGCCCCGGGACAGGGGTCTTAAGCTCCTACAATGAGCAGTTCTTC. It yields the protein CASSPGTGVLSSYNEQFF.

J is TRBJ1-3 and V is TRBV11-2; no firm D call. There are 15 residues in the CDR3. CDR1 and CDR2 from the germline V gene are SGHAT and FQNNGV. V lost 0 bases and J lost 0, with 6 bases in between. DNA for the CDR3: TGTGCCAGCAGCTTAGACATTTACTCTGGAAACACCATATATTTT. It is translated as CASSLDIYSGNTIYF.

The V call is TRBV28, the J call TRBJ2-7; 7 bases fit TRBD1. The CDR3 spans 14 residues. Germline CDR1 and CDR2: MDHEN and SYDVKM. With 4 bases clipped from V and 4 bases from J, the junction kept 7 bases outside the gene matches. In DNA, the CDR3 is TGTGCCAGCAGTTCGACAGGGTCAAGGTACGAGCAGTACTTC. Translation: CASSSTGSRYEQYF.

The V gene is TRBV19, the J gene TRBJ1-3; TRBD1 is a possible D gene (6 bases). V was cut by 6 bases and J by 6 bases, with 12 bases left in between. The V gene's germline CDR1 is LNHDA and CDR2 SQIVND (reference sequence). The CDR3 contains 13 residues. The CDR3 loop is CASRTGVTNTIYF. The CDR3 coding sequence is TGTGCCAGTAGGACAGGCGTTACAAACACCATATATTTT.

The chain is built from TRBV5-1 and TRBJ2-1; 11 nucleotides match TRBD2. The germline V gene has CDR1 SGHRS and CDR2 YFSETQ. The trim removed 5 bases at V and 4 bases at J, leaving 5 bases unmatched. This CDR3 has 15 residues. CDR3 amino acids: CASRLGLAEYNEQFF. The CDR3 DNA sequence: TGCGCCAGCAGGCTGGGACTAGCGGAATACAATGAGCAGTTCTTC.

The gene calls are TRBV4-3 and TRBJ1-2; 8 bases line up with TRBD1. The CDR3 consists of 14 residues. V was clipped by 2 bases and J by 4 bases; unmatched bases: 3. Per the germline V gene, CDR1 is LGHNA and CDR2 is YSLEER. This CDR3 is CASSQNRGSYGYTF. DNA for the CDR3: TGCGCCAGCAGCCAAAACAGGGGGTCCTATGGCTACACCTTC.